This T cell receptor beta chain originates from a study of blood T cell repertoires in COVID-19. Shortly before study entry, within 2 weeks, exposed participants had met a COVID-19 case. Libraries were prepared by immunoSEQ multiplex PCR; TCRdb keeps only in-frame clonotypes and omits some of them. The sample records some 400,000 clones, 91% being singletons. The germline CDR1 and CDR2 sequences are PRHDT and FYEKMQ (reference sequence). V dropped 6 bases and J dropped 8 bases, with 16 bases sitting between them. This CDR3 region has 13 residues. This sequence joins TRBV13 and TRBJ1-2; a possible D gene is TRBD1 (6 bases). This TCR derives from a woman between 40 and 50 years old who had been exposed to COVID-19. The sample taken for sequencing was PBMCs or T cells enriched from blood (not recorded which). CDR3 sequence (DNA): TGTGCCAGCAGGCGTAGTCCAGGGGAAGGCTACACCTTC. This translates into CASRRSPGEGYTF.